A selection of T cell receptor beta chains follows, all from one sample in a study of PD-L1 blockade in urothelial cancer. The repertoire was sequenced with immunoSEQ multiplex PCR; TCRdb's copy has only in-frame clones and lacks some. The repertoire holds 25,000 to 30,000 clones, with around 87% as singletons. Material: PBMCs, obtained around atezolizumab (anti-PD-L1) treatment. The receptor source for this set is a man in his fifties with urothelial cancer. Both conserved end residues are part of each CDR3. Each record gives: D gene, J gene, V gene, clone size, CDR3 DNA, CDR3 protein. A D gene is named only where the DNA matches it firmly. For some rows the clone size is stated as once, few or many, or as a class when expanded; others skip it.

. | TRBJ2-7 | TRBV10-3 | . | TGTGCCATCAGTTCTAGGTTTGGCTCCTACGAGCAGTACTTC | CAISSRFGSYEQYF
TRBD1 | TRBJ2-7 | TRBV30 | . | TGTGCCTGGAGTGTATGGGCAGGGGGCTCCCACGAGCAGTACTTC | CAWSVWAGGSHEQYF
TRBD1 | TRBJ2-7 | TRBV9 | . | TGTGCCAGCAGCGTAGGGGACAGCCCCTACGAGCAGTACTTC | CASSVGDSPYEQYF
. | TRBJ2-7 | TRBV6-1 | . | TGTGCCAGCACCTTCTCCGAGGCCTACGAGCAGTACTTC | CASTFSEAYEQYF
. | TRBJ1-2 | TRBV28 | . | TGTGCCAGCAGTTGGGGGGAATACTATGGCTACACCTTC | CASSWGEYYGYTF
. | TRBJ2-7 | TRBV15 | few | TGTGCCACCAGCAGATCCACAAGGGGGTTCGACGAGCAGTACTTC | CATSRSTRGFDEQYF
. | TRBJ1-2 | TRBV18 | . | TGTGCCAGCTCACCCGGGGGGCAGGGCTATGGCTACACCTTC | CASSPGGQGYGYTF
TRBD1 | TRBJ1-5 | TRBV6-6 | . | TGTGCCAGCAGCCAGGACAGGGGAGTTCAGCCCCAGCATTTT | CASSQDRGVQPQHF
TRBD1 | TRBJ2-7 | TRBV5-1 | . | TGCGCCAGCACCTCCGGGACAGGGGTTTCCTCCTACGAGCAGTACTTC | CASTSGTGVSSYEQYF
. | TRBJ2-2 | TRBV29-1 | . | TGCAGCGTTAGCAACACCGGGGAGCTGTTTTTT | CSVSNTGELFF
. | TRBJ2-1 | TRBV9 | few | TGTGCCAGCAGCGTAGTATCTGGGGGCGAGCAGTTCTTC | CASSVVSGGEQFF
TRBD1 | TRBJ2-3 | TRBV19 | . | TGTGCCAGTAGTGTCCAGGGGGAGCCAGATACGCAGTATTTT | CASSVQGEPDTQYF
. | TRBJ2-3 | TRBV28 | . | TGTGCCAGCAACAGGTTCACAGATACGCAGTATTTT | CASNRFTDTQYF
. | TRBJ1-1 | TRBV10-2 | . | TGCGCCAGCAGTCCGACAAACACTGAAGCTTTCTTT | CASSPTNTEAFF
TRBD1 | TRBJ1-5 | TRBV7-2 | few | TGTGCCAGCAGCCCCCGGGACAGGGGGCGTCATCAGCCCCAGCATTTT | CASSPRDRGRHQPQHF
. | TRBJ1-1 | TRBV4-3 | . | TGCGCCAGCAGCCAAGTTGGGGCTATTGGTGAAGCTTTCTTT | CASSQVGAIGEAFF
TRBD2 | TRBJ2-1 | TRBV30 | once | TGTGCCTGGAGTCCCGCCCACTTAGCGGGAGGGCCGAATGAGCAGTTCTTC | CAWSPAHLAGGPNEQFF
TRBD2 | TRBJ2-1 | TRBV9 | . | TGTGCCAGCAGCGCCCGTAGCGGGGGGCTCCTAGTAATCAACAATGAGCAGTTCTTC | CASSARSGGLLVINNEQFF
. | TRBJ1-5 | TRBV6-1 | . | TGTGCCAGCAGTGAGCCGGGGTTGATGGGCAATCAGCCCCAGCATTTT | CASSEPGLMGNQPQHF
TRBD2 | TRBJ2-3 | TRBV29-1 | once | TGCAGCGTTGAAGGGGAACGGGAGGGCCAACGTTCTTTTAAGGCAGATACGCAGTATTTT | CSVEGEREGQRSFKADTQYF
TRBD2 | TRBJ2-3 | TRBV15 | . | TGTGCCACCAGCAGAGATAAGGGGACTAGCGGGAGTATAGGAGATACGCAGTATTTT | CATSRDKGTSGSIGDTQYF
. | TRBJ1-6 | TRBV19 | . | TGTGCCAGTAGCGGGGGATCACCCCTCCACTTT | CASSGGSPLHF
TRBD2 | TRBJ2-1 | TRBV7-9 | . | TGTGCCAGCAGAGGTAGCGGGAGTAACAATGAGCAGTTCTTC | CASRGSGSNNEQFF
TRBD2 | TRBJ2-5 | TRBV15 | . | TGTGCCACCAGCCCGGGACTAGCGGGGGGTGAAGAGACCCAGTACTTC | CATSPGLAGGEETQYF
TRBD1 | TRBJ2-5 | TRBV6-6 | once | TGTGCCAGCAGCACCGGGACAGGGGGAGAGACCCAGTACTTC | CASSTGTGGETQYF
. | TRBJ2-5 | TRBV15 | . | TGTGCCACCAGCAGATCCCGGCAGGGAATGTCAGAGACCCAGTACTTC | CATSRSRQGMSETQYF
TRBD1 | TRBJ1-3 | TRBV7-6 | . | TGTGCCAGCAGCTTAAGGACAGGGTCTGGAAACACCATATATTTT | CASSLRTGSGNTIYF
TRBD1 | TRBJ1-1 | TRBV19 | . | TGTGCCAGTAGTATTTTTTCCAGGGGACAGGGTAGGAACACTGAAGCTTTCTTT | CASSIFSRGQGRNTEAFF
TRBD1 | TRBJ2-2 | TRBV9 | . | TGTGCCAGCAGCGTGGAAGGACAGGGGGCAAGGTGGACCGGGGAGCTGTTTTTT | CASSVEGQGARWTGELFF
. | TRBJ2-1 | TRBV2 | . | TGTGCCAGCAGAGCCGACTTGAGCTCCTACAATGAGCAGTTCTTC | CASRADLSSYNEQFF
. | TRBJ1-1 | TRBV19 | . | TGTGCCAGTAGTATTAAGGTGGGGCCGATGAACACTGAAGCTTTCTTT | CASSIKVGPMNTEAFF